This T cell receptor (beta chain) was identified during a study of cytomegalovirus exposure and HLA in healthy donors. Background on the study: Genotyping of some 390 donors showed that 65% to 90% belonged to the Caucasian-associated ancestry cluster.

The PCR was carried out with 60 Vbeta primers and 13 Jbeta primers. The assay was immunoSEQ multiplex PCR, and TCRdb's table has in-frame clones only and misses some. The profile shows around 90,000 clones, roughly 85% of them singletons. Losses at the gene ends were 8 bases for V and 1 base for J; bases not matched to a gene: 7. There are 16 residues in the CDR3. CDR1 is SGHNT, CDR2 YYREEE, per germline (reference sequence). The donors gave bone marrow, and they were healthy. The gene calls are TRBV5-4 and TRBJ2-2, with TRBD1 matching 11 bases. Sequencing was carried out using PBMCs. This TCR came from a man aged 35 to 55 in good health and CMV-seropositive. The CDR3 nucleotides read TGTGCCAGTCACCCGGGACAGGGGGTGAACACCGGGGAGCTGTTTTTT. Protein: CASHPGQGVNTGELFF. The full variable domain, in which reference TRBV5-4 and TRBJ2-2 provide the parts outside the CDR3, is ETGVTQSPTHLIKTRGQQVTLRCSSQSGHNTVSWYQQALGQGPQFIFQYYREEENGRGNFPPRFSGLQFPNYSSELNVNALELDDSALYLCASHPGQGVNTGELFFGEGSRLTVL.